This T cell receptor (beta chain) was retrieved from a study of human T cells and chemical hapten exposure. A single record per CDR3 protein comes from TCRdb applying MiXCR to the RACE reads. Altogether 300,000 to 400,000 distinct CDR3 sequences are present, approximately 6.3% being singletons, with the ten largest covering 8.4%. The sample holds a few counts of this clonotype. Germline V gene sequence: CDR1 SGDLS, CDR2 YYNGEE. The CDR3 is 14 residues long. V lost 0 bases to trimming and J lost 3 bases, with 9 bases between them. Time point denoted: patch test 1, 2 weeks after DPC sensitization. Treatment noted: therapeutic diphenylcyclopropenone sensitization with weekly scalp DPC.

Here the sequenced sample was whole blood, taken in connection with sensitization to the hapten diphenylcyclopropenone (DPC). The source of this sequence is a young woman with alopecia areata. Some clones in this sample may be carry-over from other donors' samples. This chain uses TRBV9 with TRBJ1-2; D remains unclear. CDR3 sequence reads: CASSVGAADYGYTF. For the CDR3, the DNA is TGTGCCAGCAGCGTAGGAGCAGCGGACTATGGCTACACCTTC.